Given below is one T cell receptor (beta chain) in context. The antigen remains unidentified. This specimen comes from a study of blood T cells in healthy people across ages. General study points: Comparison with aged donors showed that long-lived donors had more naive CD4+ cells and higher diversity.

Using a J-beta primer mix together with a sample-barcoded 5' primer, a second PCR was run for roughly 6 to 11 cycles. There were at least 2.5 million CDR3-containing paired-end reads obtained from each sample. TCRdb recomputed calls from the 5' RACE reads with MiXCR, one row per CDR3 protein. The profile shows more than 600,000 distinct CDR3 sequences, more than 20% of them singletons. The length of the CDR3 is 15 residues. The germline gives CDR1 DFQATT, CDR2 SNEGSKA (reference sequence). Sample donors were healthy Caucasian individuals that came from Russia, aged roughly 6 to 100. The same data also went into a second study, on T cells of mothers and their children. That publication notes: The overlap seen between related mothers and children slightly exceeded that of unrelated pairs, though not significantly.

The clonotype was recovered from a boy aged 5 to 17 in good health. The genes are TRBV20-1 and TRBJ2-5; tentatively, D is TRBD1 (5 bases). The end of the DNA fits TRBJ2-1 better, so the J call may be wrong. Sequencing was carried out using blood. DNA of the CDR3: TGCAGTGCTAGAGATCCAGGGCTCCCAGGTGACGAGCAGTTCTTC. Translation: CSARDPGLPGDEQFF.